This entry is about one T cell receptor (beta chain). Its matching antigen is unknown. This entry belongs to a study of T cells expressing NK-cell markers. In the study overall: Most of the eight sequenced donors tested HCMV-seropositive; one tested seronegative. Study-wide results and caveats: Similarly, these clonotypes led the CD3+CD56-NKG2C+ fraction as well in a few donors.

Generation of TCR beta cDNA was performed by 5'RACE template switching incorporating UMIs. TCRdb reprocessed the 5' RACE reads and stores each CDR3 protein as one record, lacking DNA. Here the sample table reports 150,000 to 180,000 distinct CDR3 sequences. Germline assignment: CDR1 MGHRA and CDR2 YSYEKL. This CDR3 has 16 residues. Sequencing was carried out using blood T cells: a sorted CD56 or NKG2C T cell subset, CD4+ or CD8+ T cells, or bulk PBMC T cells (not recorded which). The chain is built from TRBV4-1 and TRBJ2-3. The clonotype comes from a woman in her fifties or sixties in good health. The CDR3 sequence is CASSQDGVRDTDTQYF.